The rows below give T cell receptor beta chains drawn from one sample of a study of T cells expressing NK-cell markers. TCRdb reprocessed the 5' RACE reads and stores each CDR3 protein as one record, lacking DNA. The listing contains 300,000 to 500,000 distinct CDR3 sequences. Material for sequencing was blood T cells: a sorted CD56 or NKG2C T cell subset, CD4+ or CD8+ T cells, or bulk PBMC T cells (not recorded which). All receptors come from a woman in her 50s in good health. CDR3s include the opening cysteine and the closing phenylalanine or tryptophan. The order of the fields is J gene, V gene, CDR3 protein.

j_call: TRBJ2-5; v_call: TRBV9; cdr3_aa: CASSVGLAGRETQYF
j_call: TRBJ2-5; v_call: TRBV19; cdr3_aa: CASSPTGGGGQETQYF
j_call: TRBJ2-1; v_call: TRBV7-9; cdr3_aa: CASSLVQGLVSEQFF
j_call: TRBJ2-3; v_call: TRBV4-2; cdr3_aa: CASSQDTGVTTDTQYF
j_call: TRBJ2-7; v_call: TRBV5-6; cdr3_aa: CASSAGRGYEQYF
j_call: TRBJ2-3; v_call: TRBV4-1; cdr3_aa: CASSQETTAGGGNTQYF
j_call: TRBJ2-1; v_call: TRBV5-1; cdr3_aa: CASKDGSRDGNEQFF
j_call: TRBJ2-2; v_call: TRBV4-1; cdr3_aa: CASSRDRRNTGELFF
j_call: TRBJ1-1; v_call: TRBV7-9; cdr3_aa: CASSQSIRNTEAFF
j_call: TRBJ2-2; v_call: TRBV19; cdr3_aa: CASSIRPPWRPLPGELFF
j_call: TRBJ1-2; v_call: TRBV12-3/TRBV12-4; cdr3_aa: CASFSGGPTGGYTF
j_call: TRBJ2-1; v_call: TRBV4-1; cdr3_aa: CASSQDSRVRKFF
j_call: TRBJ2-4; v_call: TRBV20-1; cdr3_aa: CSASMDKKNIQYF
j_call: TRBJ1-4; v_call: TRBV28; cdr3_aa: CASSYIEKLFF
j_call: TRBJ2-1; v_call: TRBV12-3/TRBV12-4; cdr3_aa: CASSPSMEQFF
j_call: TRBJ2-3; v_call: TRBV27; cdr3_aa: CASSSPWTGEDTDTQYF
j_call: TRBJ1-1; v_call: TRBV20-1; cdr3_aa: CSARGRVATEAFF
j_call: TRBJ2-1; v_call: TRBV7-9; cdr3_aa: CASSLSSGLEQFF
j_call: TRBJ2-7; v_call: TRBV18; cdr3_aa: CASSPLPGGSFGEQYF
j_call: TRBJ2-1; v_call: TRBV27; cdr3_aa: CASSPGTGRRAEQFF
j_call: TRBJ1-1; v_call: TRBV15; cdr3_aa: CATSRDVRTGSEAFF
j_call: TRBJ2-2; v_call: TRBV20-1; cdr3_aa: CSARDLGRTGELFF
j_call: TRBJ2-3; v_call: TRBV7-2; cdr3_aa: CASSLALYTDTQYF
j_call: TRBJ1-4; v_call: TRBV2; cdr3_aa: CASREYFATNEKLFF
j_call: TRBJ1-6; v_call: TRBV29-1; cdr3_aa: CSVASETSGSPLHF
j_call: TRBJ1-2; v_call: TRBV5-1; cdr3_aa: CASKRTGNYGYTF
j_call: TRBJ1-2; v_call: TRBV2; cdr3_aa: CASREQGLNYGYTF
j_call: TRBJ2-2; v_call: TRBV6-1; cdr3_aa: CASSGFGGELFF
j_call: TRBJ2-5; v_call: TRBV7-6; cdr3_aa: CASSLASGQALRETQYF
j_call: TRBJ1-2; v_call: TRBV12-3/TRBV12-4; cdr3_aa: CASSPRGVGYTF
j_call: TRBJ2-7; v_call: TRBV20-1; cdr3_aa: CSAREPKKVTYEQYF
j_call: TRBJ2-2; v_call: TRBV4-1; cdr3_aa: CASSPGLAGVPQAGELFF
j_call: TRBJ2-5; v_call: TRBV7-2; cdr3_aa: CASSLVYKGGQETQYF
j_call: TRBJ1-1; v_call: TRBV12-3/TRBV12-4; cdr3_aa: CASSPRAGGTEAFF
j_call: TRBJ2-4; v_call: TRBV7-2; cdr3_aa: CASSPERQVAKNIQYF
j_call: TRBJ1-1; v_call: TRBV27; cdr3_aa: CASSFRGRGAFF
j_call: TRBJ2-1; v_call: TRBV15; cdr3_aa: CASQDGSDNEQFF
j_call: TRBJ2-2; v_call: TRBV29-1; cdr3_aa: CSVVDRTVTGELFF
j_call: TRBJ2-3; v_call: TRBV7-8; cdr3_aa: CASSLVVQREDGDTQYF
j_call: TRBJ2-1; v_call: TRBV15; cdr3_aa: CATSRDLSSGYNEQFF
j_call: TRBJ2-1; v_call: TRBV3-1; cdr3_aa: CASSPKVGTTGLVNEQFF
j_call: TRBJ2-7; v_call: TRBV27; cdr3_aa: CASSFPDSYEQYF
j_call: TRBJ1-1; v_call: TRBV5-5; cdr3_aa: CASSLDWGLEAFF
j_call: TRBJ1-1; v_call: TRBV21-1; cdr3_aa: CASSKNRQNTEAFF
j_call: TRBJ2-1; v_call: TRBV6-6; cdr3_aa: CASRESIRDNEQFF
j_call: TRBJ2-1; v_call: TRBV28; cdr3_aa: CASSLNDGSYNEQFF
j_call: TRBJ2-7; v_call: TRBV18; cdr3_aa: CASSPPVALSYEQYF
j_call: TRBJ2-1; v_call: TRBV7-9; cdr3_aa: CASSPYSTSGRESSYNEQFF
j_call: TRBJ2-3; v_call: TRBV7-9; cdr3_aa: CASSPRGAERASTDTQYF
j_call: TRBJ2-3; v_call: TRBV7-3; cdr3_aa: CASSLFSPDTQYF
j_call: TRBJ2-3; v_call: TRBV9; cdr3_aa: CASSVLGRETLLDTQYF
j_call: TRBJ2-1; v_call: TRBV12-3/TRBV12-4; cdr3_aa: CASNLRTSGNNEQFF
j_call: TRBJ1-4; v_call: TRBV24-1; cdr3_aa: CATSGDRTGEKLFF
j_call: TRBJ1-2; v_call: TRBV28; cdr3_aa: CASRTGLDYGYTF
j_call: TRBJ1-2; v_call: TRBV7-2; cdr3_aa: CASSLVGTEGLYGYTF
j_call: TRBJ1-6; v_call: TRBV21-1; cdr3_aa: CASSNWRANSSHNSPLHF